This record looks at one TCR beta chain sequence and its context. Its antigen is unidentified. The CDR3 spans 13 residues. Trimming left V 4 bases short and J 1 base short, with 8 bases between. The germline V gene encodes CDR1 SGDLS and CDR2 YYNGEE. Molecules of cDNA were individually given unique molecular identifiers that were attached to them. TCRdb fed the 5' RACE reads into MiXCR, producing one record per CDR3 protein. The table has more than 40,000 distinct CDR3 sequences, less than 8.5% seen once. This entry belongs to a study of early T cells in non-severe SARS-CoV-2 infection. In the study overall: From unsorted whole blood, bulk RNA was sequenced, and the chains remained unpaired. Study-level results: Lookups in VDJdb leaned toward anti-spike CD8 responses and missed private and CD4 specificities.

The TCR originated in an adult who was a healthcare worker with PCR-confirmed SARS-CoV-2 infection or an uninfected control (not recorded which). The chain couples TRBV9 to TRBJ2-5; D may be TRBD1 or TRBD2 (5 bases each). The specimen was whole blood. The CDR3 DNA follows: TGTGCCAGCAGCCCAGGGACCCAAGAGACCCAGTACTTC. Residues: CASSPGTQETQYF.